These 7 T cell receptor beta chains share one sample of origin, sequenced in a study of tumor-infiltrating lymphocytes in oesophageal squamous cell carcinoma. TCRdb passed the PCR reads through MiXCR, listing each CDR3 protein once. Of approximately 11,000 distinct CDR3 sequences listed, roughly 60% are singletons. The sample taken for sequencing was esophageal tumor tissue. The receptors originated from a male donor with esophageal squamous cell carcinoma.

The genes are TRBV3-1 and TRBJ2-1, with unresolved D. The CDR3 consists of 16 residues. Trimming left V 0 bases short and J 13 bases short, with 22 bases between. Germline V lookup: CDR1 LGHDT, CDR2 YNNKEL (reference sequence). CDR3 sequence: CASSQDGYGYQETQFF. The CDR3 DNA reads TGTGCCAGCAGCCAAGATGGATACGGGTACCAAGAGACCCAGTTCTTC.

J is TRBJ2-3 and V is TRBV7-8; no clear D gene. The CDR3 has 13 amino acids. The V end lost 6 bases, the J end lost 9 bases, and 16 bases lay between the germline ends. Per the germline V gene, CDR1 is SGHVS and CDR2 is FQNEAQ. CDR3 nucleotide sequence: TGTGCCAGCAGGATGTCCCGTGAGCCAACGCAGTATTTT. As protein: CASRMSREPTQYF.

In its sample, this clonotype was seen a few times. The chain couples TRBV7-6 to TRBJ2-5, with a weak D call TRBD1 (5 bases). The J call may not be correct, given that the DNA end is closer to TRBJ2-7. Per the germline V gene, CDR1 is SGHVS and CDR2 is FNYEAQ. This CDR3 has 17 residues. In nucleotides, the CDR3 is TGTGCCAGCAGCTTTGGGGCCGAATTCTGGAAGCCCTACGAGCAGTACTTC. This encodes CASSFGAEFWKPYEQYF.

The gene calls are TRBV7-8 and TRBJ1-1; no firm D call. V lost 6 bases and J lost 1, with 9 bases in between. Germline V CDR1 and CDR2: SGHVS, FQNEAQ. The CDR3 covers 13 residues. The CDR3 loop is CASSQSENTEAFF. CDR3 sequence (DNA): TGTGCCAGCAGTCAAAGCGAGAACACTGAAGCTTTCTTT.

The gene calls are TRBV7-9 and TRBJ2-6; D is possibly TRBD1 or TRBD2 (6 bases each). The tail of the sequence fits TRBJ2-5 better, so the J call may be wrong. The CDR3 spans 13 residues. Germline CDR1 SEHNR, CDR2 FQNEAQ (reference sequence). The CDR3 is CASRQGGEETQYF. DNA of the CDR3: TGTGCCAGCAGACAGGGAGGAGAAGAGACCCAGTACTTC.

This chain connects TRBV5-4 to TRBJ2-1; D gene uncertain. Between the trimmed V and J ends, which lost 2 bases and 0 bases, there was a span of 9 bases. CDR3 length equals 15 residues. Germline values: CDR1 SGHNT, CDR2 YYREEE (reference sequence). The CDR3 here is CASSFKMSSYNEQFF. The CDR3 DNA sequence: TGTGCCAGCAGCTTCAAGATGAGCTCCTACAATGAGCAGTTCTTC. The entire variable domain, with the rest obtained from reference TRBV5-4 and TRBJ2-1, is as follows: ETGVTQSPTHLIKTRGQQVTLRCSSQSGHNTVSWYQQALGQGPQFIFQYYREEENGRGNFPPRFSGLQFPNYSSELNVNALELDDSALYLCASSFKMSSYNEQFFGPGTRLTVL.

V is TRBV7-4 and J is TRBJ2-5, with 11 bases fitting TRBD2. Germline V gives CDR1 SGHVT, CDR2 SQSDAQ. This CDR3 contains 20 residues. V lost 2 bases, J lost 3 bases, and 17 bases stayed unmatched. The chain's CDR3 is CASSLRGPYSGRAEEETQYF. DNA of the CDR3: TGTGCCAGCAGCTTAAGAGGTCCCTATAGCGGGAGGGCCGAGGAAGAGACCCAGTACTTC.